The clone carrying this T cell receptor (beta chain) has more than one count but fewer than ten. Antigen: not known. Extracted RNA was reverse transcribed into cDNA, the sequencing template. Libraries were prepared by immunoSEQ multiplex PCR; TCRdb keeps only in-frame clonotypes and omits some of them. The sample holds approximately 100,000 clones, roughly 47% seen once. The sample originates from a study of CD8+ T cells in alopecia areata. Study at large: The study gave treated patients oral tofacitinib at 5 to 10 mg twice daily.

Lesional scalp tissue (obtained by punch biopsy) and peripheral blood were collected from alopecia areata patients. Study results and caveats: Scalp sample sequencing also detects resident alphabeta T cells of normal skin. Against the mouse data, patients shared TCRs less clearly, possibly for HLA reasons.

The sample comprised CD4+ T cells sorted from blood. The sequence derives from a human donor with alopecia areata.

CDR3 DNA sequence: TGTGCCAGCTCATTGAAACTAGCGGACAATGAGCAGTTCTTC. Protein product: CASSLKLADNEQFF. The genes are TRBV18 and TRBJ2-1; TRBD2 agrees at 8 bases. Germline trimming cut 5 bases from V and 5 bases from J; bases unmatched to any gene: 5. Germline CDR1 and CDR2: KGHSH and LQKENI. The CDR3 runs to 14 residues.